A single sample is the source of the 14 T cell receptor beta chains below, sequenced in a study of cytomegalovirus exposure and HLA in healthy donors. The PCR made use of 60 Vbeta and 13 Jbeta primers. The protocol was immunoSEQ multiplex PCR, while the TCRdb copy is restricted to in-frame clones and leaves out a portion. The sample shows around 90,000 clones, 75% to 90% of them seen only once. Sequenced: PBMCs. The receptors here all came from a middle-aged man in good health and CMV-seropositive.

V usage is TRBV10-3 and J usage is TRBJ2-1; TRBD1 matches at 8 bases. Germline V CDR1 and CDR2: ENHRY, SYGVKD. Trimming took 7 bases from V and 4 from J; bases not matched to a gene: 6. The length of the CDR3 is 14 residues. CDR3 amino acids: CAINDRGRYNEQFF. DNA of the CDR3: TGTGCCATCAATGACAGGGGCCGATACAATGAGCAGTTCTTC.

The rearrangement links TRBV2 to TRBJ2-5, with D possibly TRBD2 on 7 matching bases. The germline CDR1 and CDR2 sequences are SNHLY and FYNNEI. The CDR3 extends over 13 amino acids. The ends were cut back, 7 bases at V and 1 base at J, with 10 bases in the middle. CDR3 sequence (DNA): TGTGCCAGCACCGGGGGGCTCCAAGAGACCCAGTACTTC. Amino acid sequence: CASTGGLQETQYF.

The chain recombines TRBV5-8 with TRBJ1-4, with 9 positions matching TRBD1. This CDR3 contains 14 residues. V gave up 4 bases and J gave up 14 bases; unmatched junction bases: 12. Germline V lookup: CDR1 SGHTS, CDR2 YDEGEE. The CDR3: CASSARTGVVRLFF. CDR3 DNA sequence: TGTGCCAGCAGCGCACGGACAGGGGTCGTTCGGCTGTTTTTT.

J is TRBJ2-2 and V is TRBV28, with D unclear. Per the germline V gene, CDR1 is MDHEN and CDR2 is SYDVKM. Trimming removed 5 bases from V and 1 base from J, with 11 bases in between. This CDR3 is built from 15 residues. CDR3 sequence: CASSHDSLNTGELFF. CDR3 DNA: TGTGCCAGCAGTCATGACTCCTTGAACACCGGGGAGCTGTTTTTT.

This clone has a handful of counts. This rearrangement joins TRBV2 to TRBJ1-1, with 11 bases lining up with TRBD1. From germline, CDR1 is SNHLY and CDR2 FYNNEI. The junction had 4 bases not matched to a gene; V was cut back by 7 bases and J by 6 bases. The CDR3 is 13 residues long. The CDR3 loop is CASKRTGGAEAFF. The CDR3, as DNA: TGTGCCAGCAAACGGACAGGGGGCGCTGAAGCTTTCTTT.

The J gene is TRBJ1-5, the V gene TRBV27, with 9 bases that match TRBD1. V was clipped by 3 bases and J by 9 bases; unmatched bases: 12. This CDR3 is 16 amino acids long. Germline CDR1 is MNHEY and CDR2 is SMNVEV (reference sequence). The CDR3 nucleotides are TGTGCCAGCAGTTTCAGACAGGGGGGACAGAGCTGGCCCCAGCATTTT. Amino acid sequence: CASSFRQGGQSWPQHF.

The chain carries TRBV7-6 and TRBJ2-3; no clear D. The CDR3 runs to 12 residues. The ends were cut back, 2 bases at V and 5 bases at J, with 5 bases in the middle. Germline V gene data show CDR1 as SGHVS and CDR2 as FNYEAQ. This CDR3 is CASSLMRDTQYF. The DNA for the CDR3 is TGTGCCAGCAGCTTAATGAGAGATACGCAGTATTTT.

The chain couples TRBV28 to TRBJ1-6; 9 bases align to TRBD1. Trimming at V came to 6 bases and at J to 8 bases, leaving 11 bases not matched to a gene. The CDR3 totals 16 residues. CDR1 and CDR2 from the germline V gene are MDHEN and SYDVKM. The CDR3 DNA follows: TGTGCCAGCAGACCCACCGGGGGACAGGGTGATTCACCCCTCCACTTT. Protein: CASRPTGGQGDSPLHF.

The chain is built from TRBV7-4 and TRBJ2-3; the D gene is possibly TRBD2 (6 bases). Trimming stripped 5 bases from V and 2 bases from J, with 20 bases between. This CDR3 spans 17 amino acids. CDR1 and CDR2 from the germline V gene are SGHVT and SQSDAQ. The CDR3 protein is CASSTKGGSGNTDTQYF. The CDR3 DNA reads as TGTGCCAGCAGCACCAAGGGCGGTAGCGGCAACACAGATACGCAGTATTTT.

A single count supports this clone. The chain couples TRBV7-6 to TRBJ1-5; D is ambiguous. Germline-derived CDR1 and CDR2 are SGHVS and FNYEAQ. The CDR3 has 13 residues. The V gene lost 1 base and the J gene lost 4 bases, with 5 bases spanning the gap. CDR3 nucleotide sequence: TGTGCCAGCAGCTTAGGGAGAAATCAGCCCCAGCATTTT. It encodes CASSLGRNQPQHF.

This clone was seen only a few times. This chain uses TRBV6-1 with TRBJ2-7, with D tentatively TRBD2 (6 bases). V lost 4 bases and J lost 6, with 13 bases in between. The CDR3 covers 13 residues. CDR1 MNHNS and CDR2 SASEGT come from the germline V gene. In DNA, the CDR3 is TGTGCCAGCAGTGCTCCTGGGGGGTCCGAGCAGTACTTC. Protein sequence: CASSAPGGSEQYF.

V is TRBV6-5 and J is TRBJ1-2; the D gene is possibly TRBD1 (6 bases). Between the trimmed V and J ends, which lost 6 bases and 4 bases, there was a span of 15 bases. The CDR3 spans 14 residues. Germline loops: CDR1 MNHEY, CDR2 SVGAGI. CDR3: CASSTDRRGYGYTF. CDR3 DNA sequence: TGTGCCAGCAGCACCGACAGGCGAGGCTATGGCTACACCTTC.

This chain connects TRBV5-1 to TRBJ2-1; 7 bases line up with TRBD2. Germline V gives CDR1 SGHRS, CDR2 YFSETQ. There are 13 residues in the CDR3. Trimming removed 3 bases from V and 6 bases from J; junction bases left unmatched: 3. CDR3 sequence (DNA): TGCGCCAGCAGCTGGCTAGCGGTCAATGAGCAGTTCTTC. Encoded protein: CASSWLAVNEQFF.

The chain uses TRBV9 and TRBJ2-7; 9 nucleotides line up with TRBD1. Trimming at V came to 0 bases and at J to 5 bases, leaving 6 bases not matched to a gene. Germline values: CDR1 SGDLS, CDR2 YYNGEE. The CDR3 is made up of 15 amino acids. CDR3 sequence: CASSVGDRVEDEQYF. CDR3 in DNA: TGTGCCAGCAGCGTAGGGGACAGGGTTGAGGACGAGCAGTACTTC.